This T cell receptor (beta chain) was sequenced during a study of vaccination and CD4 T cells after COVID-19. Study at large: Once vaccinated, three convalescent patients provided samples at day 14 and again at days 161 to 241 post-vaccination.

The Oncomine TCR Beta short-read assay generated sequence data from the DNA of cultured CD4+ T cells. TCRdb re-called the PCR reads with MiXCR, one entry per CDR3 protein. The sample yields approximately 20,000 distinct CDR3 sequences, 30% to 45% seen once. Time point noted: late sampling 161 to 241 days after vaccination in a few convalescent patients. The treatment: roughly 10-day PBMC culture with coronavirus spike peptide pools or control peptides (ViraFEST assay). Via ViraFEST, peptide pools expanded antigen-specific T cells before TCR sequencing. Germline trimming cut 6 bases from V and 8 bases from J; bases unmatched to any gene: 11. CDR1 and CDR2 (germline): DFQATT, SNEGSKA (reference sequence). This CDR3 has 14 amino acids. Note on this clonotype: What it binds is not known.

This sequence joins TRBV20-1 and TRBJ2-3; 10 bases fit TRBD2. This sequence was found in a human donor who had recovered from COVID-19. The starting material was CD4+ T cells from blood, cultured in vitro, obtained about 7 months after SARS-CoV-2 vaccination. The CDR3 DNA sequence: TGCAGTGCCAAGGGACTAGCGACTCCGGGTACGCAGTATTTT. It encodes CSAKGLATPGTQYF.